A selection of T cell receptor beta chains follows, all from one sample in a study of Ad26.COV2.S vaccination and SARS-CoV-2 variants. Profiled with immunoSEQ multiplex PCR; TCRdb holds only in-frame clones, not every one. The top ten hold 3.9% of the sample, which has around 370,000 clones, about 90% seen once. Source: peripheral blood, taken after recovery from COVID-19. The receptors derive from a human donor who had recovered from COVID-19. Both conserved end residues are part of each CDR3. D genes are given only for firm matches. Clone size is shown for a subset of rows, as once, few, many or a class of expanded clone.

v_call,j_call,d_call,clone_size,cdr3_nt,cdr3_aa
TRBV5-6,TRBJ1-6,NA,once,TGTGCCAGCCGCCTTGGGGAGACTAATTCACCCCTCCACTTT,CASRLGETNSPLHF
TRBV27,TRBJ1-1,TRBD1,NA,TGTGCCAGCAGTTCTCGTGGACAGGGTGGGCCAAACACTGAAGCTTTCTTT,CASSSRGQGGPNTEAFF
TRBV6-5,TRBJ2-2,NA,NA,TGTGCCAGCAGTTACTCAACCGGGGAGCTGTTTTTT,CASSYSTGELFF
TRBV27,TRBJ1-1,NA,NA,TGTGCCAGCAGTTTTTGGGGTAACACTGAAGCTTTCTTT,CASSFWGNTEAFF
TRBV7-2,TRBJ1-2,NA,NA,TGTGCCAGCAGCTTCGACAGGAACTATGGCTACACCTTC,CASSFDRNYGYTF
TRBV6-1,TRBJ2-1,NA,NA,TGTGCCAGCAGTGAAGCGCTCGGGGACCATTACTACAATGAGCAGTTCTTC,CASSEALGDHYYNEQFF
TRBV6-4,TRBJ2-2,NA,NA,TGTGCCAGCAGTGAATGGAGTAACACCGGGGAGCTGTTTTTT,CASSEWSNTGELFF
TRBV7-9,TRBJ2-1,TRBD2,NA,TGTGCCAGCAGCCTAACTAGCGGGGCTAACAATGAGCAGTTCTTC,CASSLTSGANNEQFF
TRBV12-3/TRBV12-4,TRBJ1-2,NA,once,TGTGCCAGCAGTCTTCGCCATGGCTACACCTTC,CASSLRHGYTF
TRBV18,TRBJ2-3,NA,NA,TGTGCCAGCTCACCACCAGGGGAGGTGGCAGATACGCAGTATTTT,CASSPPGEVADTQYF
TRBV12-3/TRBV12-4,TRBJ2-5,NA,NA,TGTGCCAGCAGGCAACAGGCTTGGGAGACCCAGTACTTC,CASRQQAWETQYF
TRBV7-9,TRBJ1-2,NA,NA,TGTGCCAGCAGCTCCCAGGGGAAAAACTATGGCTACACCTTC,CASSSQGKNYGYTF
TRBV2,TRBJ1-1,NA,NA,TGTGCCAGCAGTGAAATGAGGGCAGGGGCCACTGAAGCTTTCTTT,CASSEMRAGATEAFF
TRBV9,TRBJ2-6,TRBD1,NA,TGTGCCAGCAGCGTTCCCTCCGGGACAGATCCCTCTGGGGCCAACGTCCTGACTTTC,CASSVPSGTDPSGANVLTF